This TCR beta chain stems from a study of blood T cell repertoires in COVID-19. Background on the study: Collection of acute and convalescent COVID-19 samples took place in the United States, Italy and Spain. Sample material is recorded as cDNA or gDNA derived from T cells, B-cell-depleted T cells, or PBMCs.

In the original processing: Reference gene primer amplification in the assay estimated nucleated cell counts. Data came from immunoSEQ multiplex PCR; TCRdb stores just in-frame clones and leaves some out. The D gene and trimming were derived from the DNA, and the V and J assignments and clone size from that table. The sample consists of approximately 90,000 clones, about 78% of them appearing once. V shed 4 bases and J 5 bases; nucleotides not matched to a gene: 5. There are 13 residues in the CDR3. This TCR derives from a woman of 80 years or more with acute or convalescent COVID-19. Sequencing was done on a sample of peripheral blood. The V gene is TRBV12-3 or TRBV12-4, the J gene TRBJ2-7; TRBD2 matches 7 bases. CDR3 nucleotide sequence: TGTGCCAGCAGTTGGGACTACCCCCACGAGCAGTACTTC. Translated, it gives CASSWDYPHEQYF.